The rows below give T cell receptor beta chains drawn from one sample of a study of radiation and T cells in renal cell carcinoma. Sequencing was performed with immunoSEQ multiplex PCR; in TCRdb, only in-frame clones are kept and a portion is missing. The sample gives approximately 140,000 clones, 70% to 90% of which show up once; approximately 20% is in the top ten. The sample in question was blood, obtained from a patient whose treatment included radiotherapy and nephrectomy. Source of these receptors: a woman between 45 and 65 years old with renal cell carcinoma. Each CDR3 is given with its conserved first and last residue. A D gene is named only where the DNA matches it firmly. Clone sizes are given selectively: once, few, many, or a class where the clone is expanded.

size: -
J: TRBJ1-2
D: -
V: TRBV10-3
DNA: TGTGCCATCAGTGAAGGGGTTGATAACTATGGCTACACCTTC
CDR3: CAISEGVDNYGYTF

size: -
J: TRBJ1-2
D: -
V: TRBV5-6
DNA: TGTGCCAGCAGCTTGGGGCCTATCCTGGATGGCTACACCTTC
CDR3: CASSLGPILDGYTF

size: -
J: TRBJ2-7
D: TRBD1
V: TRBV4-2
DNA: TGTGCCAGCAGCCAAGGCGGACAGGGGGGATACTACGAGCAGTACTTC
CDR3: CASSQGGQGGYYEQYF

size: -
J: TRBJ1-1
D: -
V: TRBV10-3
DNA: TGTGCCATCAGTGATCGGGGGGAAGCTTTCTTT
CDR3: CAISDRGEAFF

size: -
J: TRBJ1-2
D: -
V: TRBV4-3
DNA: TGCGCCAGCAGCCAAGAGGCCCAGGCGTCCGTGTATGGCTACACCTTC
CDR3: CASSQEAQASVYGYTF

size: -
J: TRBJ2-7
D: -
V: TRBV4-3
DNA: TGCGCCAGCAGCCAAGTCCCCCCCGATGGGCAGTACTTC
CDR3: CASSQVPPDGQYF

size: -
J: TRBJ1-5
D: TRBD1
V: TRBV5-6
DNA: TGTGCCAGCAGCTTGGCCGGGAGGGGGCAGTATCAGCCCCAGCATTTT
CDR3: CASSLAGRGQYQPQHF

size: -
J: TRBJ2-7
D: TRBD2
V: TRBV5-6
DNA: TGTGCCAGCAGCTTCCCGACTAGCGGATCCTACGAGCAGTACTTC
CDR3: CASSFPTSGSYEQYF

size: -
J: TRBJ2-3
D: -
V: TRBV10-3
DNA: TGTGCCATCAGTGGCCAGGATACGCAGTATTTT
CDR3: CAISGQDTQYF

size: -
J: TRBJ1-1
D: -
V: TRBV19
DNA: TGTGCCAGTAACCCGCGGGGGGGTCCTGAAGCTTTCTTT
CDR3: CASNPRGGPEAFF

size: -
J: TRBJ2-5
D: -
V: TRBV7-2
DNA: TGTGCCAGCAGCCCGCGGACAGCCCAGACCCAGTACTTC
CDR3: CASSPRTAQTQYF

size: -
J: TRBJ1-5
D: TRBD1
V: TRBV27
DNA: TGTGCCAGCAGTTTAGGGACAGGGGGCTTACCCCAGCATTTT
CDR3: CASSLGTGGLPQHF

size: few
J: TRBJ1-2
D: -
V: TRBV15
DNA: TGTGCCACCTTCAGACAGGCGGCACCCTATGGCTACACCTTC
CDR3: CATFRQAAPYGYTF

size: -
J: TRBJ1-5
D: TRBD1
V: TRBV7-2
DNA: TGTGCCAGCAGCCTGTTGGGAGGGGGCGGGCAGCCCCAGCATTTT
CDR3: CASSLLGGGGQPQHF

size: once
J: TRBJ1-4
D: -
V: TRBV4-1
DNA: TGCGCCAGCAGCCACAACAGGGCGACTAATGAAAAACTGTTTTTT
CDR3: CASSHNRATNEKLFF

size: -
J: TRBJ1-1
D: TRBD1
V: TRBV27
DNA: TGTGCCAGTCGGGCGGACAGGGCAAACACTGAAGCTTTCTTT
CDR3: CASRADRANTEAFF

size: -
J: TRBJ1-1
D: -
V: TRBV23-1
DNA: TGCGCCAGCAGTCCCTCGTCGGACAGAATATTT
CDR3: CASSPSSDRIF

size: -
J: TRBJ2-7
D: -
V: TRBV5-4
DNA: TGTGCCAGCAGCTTACCCGGGACAAGGTACGAGCAGTACTTC
CDR3: CASSLPGTRYEQYF

size: -
J: TRBJ2-7
D: TRBD2
V: TRBV6-5
DNA: TGTGCCAGCGGACGTACTAGCGAATCGACCTACGAGCAGTACTTC
CDR3: CASGRTSESTYEQYF

size: -
J: TRBJ1-1
D: -
V: TRBV29-1
DNA: TGCAGCGTTGCCCTAAGGCTGGGCACTGAAGCTTTCTTT
CDR3: CSVALRLGTEAFF

size: -
J: TRBJ2-2
D: -
V: TRBV4-2
DNA: TGTGCCAGCAGCCACAGGGAAGGGGCCGGGGAGCTGTTTTTT
CDR3: CASSHREGAGELFF

size: -
J: TRBJ2-6
D: -
V: TRBV19
DNA: TGTGCCAGTAGTTTTTCCTCTGGGGCCAACGTCCTGACTTTC
CDR3: CASSFSSGANVLTF

size: few
J: TRBJ2-7
D: -
V: TRBV6-5
DNA: TGTGCCAGCAGCAACTCCTACGAGCAGTACTTC
CDR3: CASSNSYEQYF

size: -
J: TRBJ1-5
D: -
V: TRBV6-1
DNA: TGTGCCAGCAGTGAAGCCGCCTCTTATAGCAATCAGCCCCAGCATTTT
CDR3: CASSEAASYSNQPQHF

size: -
J: TRBJ2-7
D: -
V: TRBV2
DNA: TGTGCCAGCAGTTCCTCGGCGGTCGCCTACGAGCAGTACTTC
CDR3: CASSSSAVAYEQYF

size: -
J: TRBJ2-7
D: -
V: TRBV4-3
DNA: TGCGCCAGCAGCCAAGAATACGGGAGAGCCTACGAGCAGTACTTC
CDR3: CASSQEYGRAYEQYF

size: -
J: TRBJ1-5
D: TRBD1
V: TRBV7-2
DNA: TGTGCCAGCAGCTTAGGGGACAGGGTGGGGAGGGGCAATCAGCCCCAGCATTTT
CDR3: CASSLGDRVGRGNQPQHF

size: -
J: TRBJ1-6
D: -
V: TRBV30
DNA: TGTGCCTGGAGTGGGGCCGTACAGGGAAATTCACCCCTCCACTTT
CDR3: CAWSGAVQGNSPLHF

size: once
J: TRBJ2-7
D: TRBD2
V: TRBV6-5
DNA: TGTGCCAGCAGCTTGACTAGCACCGTCTACGAGCAGTACTTC
CDR3: CASSLTSTVYEQYF

size: -
J: TRBJ2-7
D: TRBD1
V: TRBV7-2
DNA: TGTGCCAGAAGCTCCACCGGGACAGGAATCTACGAGCAGTACTTC
CDR3: CARSSTGTGIYEQYF

size: -
J: TRBJ1-2
D: -
V: TRBV5-1
DNA: TGCGCCAGCAGCCCGGGACCTAACTATGGCTACACCTTC
CDR3: CASSPGPNYGYTF

size: -
J: TRBJ2-6
D: TRBD2
V: TRBV9
DNA: TGTGCCAGCAGCCCGGGGGGGAATGGGGCCAACGTCCTGACTTTC
CDR3: CASSPGGNGANVLTF

size: -
J: TRBJ1-2
D: -
V: TRBV4-3
DNA: TGCGCCAGCAGCCAAGCCCTGGGAGGATTGCATGGCTACACCTTC
CDR3: CASSQALGGLHGYTF

size: -
J: TRBJ1-1
D: -
V: TRBV7-2
DNA: TGTGCCAGCAGCTTATCAGGCCCGAACACTGAAGCTTTCTTT
CDR3: CASSLSGPNTEAFF

size: -
J: TRBJ1-5
D: -
V: TRBV4-3
DNA: TGCGCCAGCAGCCAAGGTCGAAGCGGTACTCAGCCCCAGCATTTT
CDR3: CASSQGRSGTQPQHF

size: -
J: TRBJ1-2
D: TRBD1
V: TRBV6-5
DNA: TGTGCCAGCAGTTACACAGGGGGCTATGGCTACACCTTC
CDR3: CASSYTGGYGYTF

size: -
J: TRBJ2-7
D: -
V: TRBV6-5
DNA: TGTGCCAGCAGTTACTCTTTAGCCTCTCCCTACGAGCAGTACTTC
CDR3: CASSYSLASPYEQYF

size: few
J: TRBJ1-3
D: -
V: TRBV2
DNA: TGTGCCAGCAGTGTTGGAGTAAACACCATATATTTT
CDR3: CASSVGVNTIYF

size: -
J: TRBJ2-7
D: -
V: TRBV27
DNA: TGTGCCAGCAGTTCCCTTTTCCCTTCGCACGAGCAGTACTTC
CDR3: CASSSLFPSHEQYF

size: few
J: TRBJ2-7
D: -
V: TRBV30
DNA: TGTGCCTGGAGTGTTGATTTTCTGGAGTACTTC
CDR3: CAWSVDFLEYF

size: -
J: TRBJ2-1
D: -
V: TRBV7-2
DNA: TGTGCCAGCAGCGGGAGGGGGACAGGTTCCTACAATGAGCAGTTCTTC
CDR3: CASSGRGTGSYNEQFF

size: -
J: TRBJ2-7
D: -
V: TRBV4-3
DNA: TGCGCCAGCAGCCAGGACAGCTTTGAGCAGTACTTC
CDR3: CASSQDSFEQYF

size: -
J: TRBJ1-5
D: -
V: TRBV19
DNA: TGTGCCAGTCAGGTGGGGGGCGATCAGCCCCAGCATTTT
CDR3: CASQVGGDQPQHF

size: -
J: TRBJ1-1
D: -
V: TRBV5-5
DNA: TGTGCCAGCAGCTCGGCGGGAGCGATAGAGAACACTGAAGCTTTCTTT
CDR3: CASSSAGAIENTEAFF

size: -
J: TRBJ2-1
D: TRBD1
V: TRBV5-1
DNA: TGCGCCAGCAGCTACAATCGCAGGGGGCTTCGTCACAATGAGCAGTTCTTC
CDR3: CASSYNRRGLRHNEQFF

size: few
J: TRBJ1-1
D: -
V: TRBV9
DNA: TGTGCCAGCAGCGTAGCGTTGAACACTGAAGCTTTCTTT
CDR3: CASSVALNTEAFF

size: -
J: TRBJ2-1
D: -
V: TRBV30
DNA: TGTGCCTGGAGTGAAGGCGGGGCTAGCTACAATGAGCAGTTCTTC
CDR3: CAWSEGGASYNEQFF

size: -
J: TRBJ2-2
D: TRBD2
V: TRBV4-3
DNA: TGCGCCAGCAGCCAAGACCGGCCAGCGGGAGGCACCGGGGAGCTGTTTTTT
CDR3: CASSQDRPAGGTGELFF

size: -
J: TRBJ1-6
D: TRBD1
V: TRBV10-3
DNA: TGTGCCATAAGGACAGGGCGGTCACCCCTCCACTTT
CDR3: CAIRTGRSPLHF

size: -
J: TRBJ1-1
D: -
V: TRBV5-4
DNA: TGTGCCAGCAGCTTGGGGGGAGAGAACACTGAAGCTTTCTTT
CDR3: CASSLGGENTEAFF

size: -
J: TRBJ1-1
D: -
V: TRBV5-6
DNA: TGTGCCAGCAGCTTTCCCCTCCAGGGAGGAACTGAAGCTTTCTTT
CDR3: CASSFPLQGGTEAFF

size: -
J: TRBJ2-7
D: -
V: TRBV7-2
DNA: TGTGCCAGCAGCCCCCTGTCGGGCGCCTGGCACTACGAGCAGTACTTC
CDR3: CASSPLSGAWHYEQYF

size: -
J: TRBJ1-1
D: TRBD1
V: TRBV5-8
DNA: TGTGCCAGCAGCCGGGACAGGGAGAACACTGAAGCTTTCTTT
CDR3: CASSRDRENTEAFF

size: -
J: TRBJ1-2
D: -
V: TRBV29-1
DNA: TGCAGCGTTGAAGATTCGGGCGGCAAGTATAGCTACACCTTC
CDR3: CSVEDSGGKYSYTF